Listed below are T cell receptor beta chains from one sample, sequenced in a study of tumor-infiltrating lymphocytes in primary liver carcinoma. TCRdb analysed the multiplex PCR reads with MiXCR anew, one entry per CDR3 protein. This table holds about 110,000 distinct CDR3 sequences, approximately 82% found once. The sequenced material came from liver tumor tissue from sampling region 3. The receptor set was obtained from a man aged 40-50 years with primary liver carcinoma and hepatitis B virus infection. Both conserved end residues are part of each CDR3. D genes are given only for firm matches. Rows may omit the clone size; those that give it use once, few, many or a size class.

medium-sized,TRBJ1-1,TRBD1,TRBV5-6,TGTGCCAGTAGCCCAGGGGGTAAAGTGAACACTGAAGCTTTCTTT,CASSPGGKVNTEAFF
NA,TRBJ1-2,NA,TRBV6-5,TGTGTCAGCAGTCTGAGCCCAGCTAACTATGGCTACACCTTC,CVSSLSPANYGYTF
NA,TRBJ2-3,NA,TRBV11-1,TGTGCCAACAGCTCTGAGGGAAGCTCTGTTAGAGCCCGCACAGATACGCAGTATTTT,CANSSEGSSVRARTDTQYF
NA,TRBJ2-7,NA,TRBV12-3/TRBV12-4,TGTACCAGCAGTCTGAAATGGGAGCCCGAGCAGTACTTC,CTSSLKWEPEQYF
NA,TRBJ2-1,TRBD1,TRBV12-3/TRBV12-4,TGTGCCAGCTGTCGGACAGGGGGGCGCAATGAGCAGTTATTC,CASCRTGGRNEQLF
NA,TRBJ1-1,NA,TRBV29-1,TGTAGCGTTCTTCGGACAGACAGCATCACTGAAGCTTTCTTT,CSVLRTDSITEAFF
many,TRBJ2-7,NA,TRBV5-1,TGCGCCAGCAGCTTGGGGGGCAGTTGGGAGTCTGAGTACTTC,CASSLGGSWESEYF
NA,TRBJ2-1,TRBD2,TRBV10-3,TGTGCCATCACCCCGGGATTAGCGGGGAACTACAATGAGCAGTTCTTC,CAITPGLAGNYNEQFF
NA,TRBJ2-4,NA,TRBV2,TGTGCCAGCGTCAGGACAGAGGTAGTCAAAAACATTCAGTACTTC,CASVRTEVVKNIQYF
once,TRBJ2-2,NA,TRBV5-1,TGCGCCAGAAGCTTGGAACCCAACACCGGGGAGCTGGTTTTT,CARSLEPNTGELVF
NA,TRBJ2-7,NA,TRBV12-3/TRBV12-4,TGTGTCAGCAGTCCACAGAGTTTCGGCCACGAGCAGTACTTC,CVSSPQSFGHEQYF
NA,TRBJ1-5,NA,TRBV6-2/TRBV6-3,TGTGCCAACAGTTACGACAACTATCAGCCCCAGCATTTT,CANSYDNYQPQHF
NA,TRBJ2-5,NA,TRBV5-4,TGTGCCAGCAGCTCAACGGGGTCCGGGGAGACCCAGTACTTC,CASSSTGSGETQYF
NA,TRBJ2-5,NA,TRBV12-3/TRBV12-4,TGTGCCACTAAGCCTGAGAGCGAGACCCAGTACTTC,CATKPESETQYF
NA,TRBJ1-2,TRBD1,TRBV12-3/TRBV12-4,TGTGTCATAGGACAGGGGGTTGATGGCTACACCTTC,CVIGQGVDGYTF
NA,TRBJ2-2,TRBD2,TRBV12-3/TRBV12-4,TGTGCCAGCAGAGTCGGGACTAGTCAAGTCGGGAAGCTATTTTTT,CASRVGTSQVGKLFF
once,TRBJ2-7,NA,TRBV11-2,TGTGCCCGCAGCTCTAATAGGAACTCCTACGAGCATTACTTC,CARSSNRNSYEHYF
NA,TRBJ2-5,TRBD2,TRBV29-1,TGCAGCTTTCGGACTAGTGGGAGTTGGGCAGAGACCCGGTACTTC,CSFRTSGSWAETRYF
few,TRBJ1-5,NA,TRBV12-3/TRBV12-4,TGTGCCAGCAGGAATAGCTTCAATCAGCCCCAGCATTTT,CASRNSFNQPQHF
NA,TRBJ2-7,TRBD1,TRBV4-3,TGCCCCAGCAGCCATTCCGGGACAGGGGGCTACGAGCAGTACTTC,CPSSHSGTGGYEQYF
few,TRBJ2-2,TRBD2,TRBV13,TGTGCCAGTAGCTTAAGACTAGCGGGAGGATCCGGGGAGCTGTTTTTT,CASSLRLAGGSGELFF
once,TRBJ1-6,NA,TRBV5-4,TGTGCCAACAGCTTGGCCCGGAGTGAGAATACACCCCTCCACTTT,CANSLARSENTPLHF
once,TRBJ2-3,TRBD2,TRBV4-1,TGCGCCAGCAACCAAGATACAGCGGGGGATACGCAGTATTTT,CASNQDTAGDTQYF
NA,TRBJ1-1,NA,TRBV5-1,TGCGCCAGCGGTTCCAGGGGACGTCAGAACACTGAAGCTTTCTTT,CASGSRGRQNTEAFF
NA,TRBJ1-5,NA,TRBV29-1,TGCAGCGTTTCCGGACATAATCAGCCCCAGCATTTT,CSVSGHNQPQHF
NA,TRBJ2-7,NA,TRBV12-3/TRBV12-4,TGTGCCAGCAGCTCCCCAGAGCCGACAGGAGTGGGCGAGCAGTACTTC,CASSSPEPTGVGEQYF
once,TRBJ1-4,NA,TRBV7-9,TGTGCCAGCAGTTCAGCTGGCCAGAATGAAAAACTGTTTTTT,CASSSAGQNEKLFF
once,TRBJ2-1,NA,TRBV6-1,TGTGTCAGCAGTGAAGAGAGGTGCATTGAGCAGTTCTTC,CVSSEERCIEQFF
NA,TRBJ1-1,NA,TRBV6-2/TRBV6-3,TGTGTCAGTCCGCGAGGTGGGATGAACACTGAAGCTTTCTTT,CVSPRGGMNTEAFF
many,TRBJ2-1,NA,TRBV2,TGTGCCAGCAGTGAACAGGGACCTTCCAATGAGCAGTTCTTC,CASSEQGPSNEQFF
few,TRBJ2-1,NA,TRBV3-1,TGTGCCAGCAGCCAAGGGCGGATTTACAATGAGCAGTTCTTC,CASSQGRIYNEQFF
NA,TRBJ2-7,NA,TRBV11-3,TGTGTCAGCAGCTCCGGGGTTTTGGGCGAGCAGTATTTC,CVSSSGVLGEQYF
NA,TRBJ1-2,NA,TRBV29-1,TGCAGCGTCAAGTTTGGGCAGTCGATCTGTGGCTACGCCTTC,CSVKFGQSICGYAF
NA,TRBJ1-1,NA,TRBV9,TGTGACAGCAGCCCTACACCCCGGATGGCTGAAGCTTTCTTT,CDSSPTPRMAEAFF
NA,TRBJ2-3,TRBD1,TRBV5-5,TGTGCCAACAGCTGGGACAGGGGGACTTCAGATACGCAGTATTTT,CANSWDRGTSDTQYF
many,TRBJ2-6,TRBD1,TRBV5-1,TGCGCCAGCAGCAGGACAGGGAGAGCCTCTGGGGCCAACGTCCTGACTTTC,CASSRTGRASGANVLTF
medium-sized,TRBJ2-1,NA,TRBV6-1,TGTGCCAGCAGGGGGACGTGGGGTGAGCAGTTCTTC,CASRGTWGEQFF
NA,TRBJ1-1,NA,TRBV4-3,TGCCCCAGCAGCCAGGGTAACACTGAAGCTTTCTTT,CPSSQGNTEAFF
once,TRBJ2-5,NA,TRBV7-9,TGCCAGCAGCCAGGAAGGGAGACCCAGTACTTC,CQQPGRETQYF
NA,TRBJ2-2,TRBD2,TRBV5-4,TGTGCCAGCAACTGGATGGTAGCGGGGAACACCGGGGAACTGTTTTTT,CASNWMVAGNTGELFF
NA,TRBJ2-5,NA,TRBV12-3/TRBV12-4,TGCGCCAGCAGTTTAGGATCCACCTCTCGGATCCAGTGCTTC,CASSLGSTSRIQCF
few,TRBJ1-1,NA,TRBV6-2/TRBV6-3,TGTGCCAGCACTGGGGGAGCAGAAGCTCTCTTT,CASTGGAEALF
NA,TRBJ2-1,NA,TRBV11-2,TGTGCCAGTAGCTCGTCGGGGTTCGACAATGGGCAGTTCTTC,CASSSSGFDNGQFF
NA,TRBJ2-4,NA,TRBV6-1,TGTGCCAGCAGTGAAGTAACACTGGGAGCCAAAAACAGTCAATACTTC,CASSEVTLGAKNSQYF
NA,TRBJ2-7,TRBD1,TRBV12-3/TRBV12-4,TGTACCAGCAGACCGGCAGGGGGCATGGACGAGCAGTACTTC,CTSRPAGGMDEQYF